This T cell receptor beta chain stems from a study of blood T cell repertoires in COVID-19. This clone has more than one count but fewer than ten. Libraries were prepared by immunoSEQ multiplex PCR; TCRdb keeps only in-frame clonotypes and omits some of them. The sample has about 270,000 clones; roughly 86% are singletons. V lost 2 bases to trimming and J lost 3 bases, with 14 bases between them. This CDR3 spans 15 amino acids. Germline CDR1 is GTSNPN and CDR2 is SVGIG (reference sequence). Participants came from about two dozen US areas, aged roughly 18 to 89 years. The clonotype originates from a woman younger than 35 who had recovered from COVID-19. This chain joins TRBV30 and TRBJ1-3; D unresolved. Sequencing was performed on PBMCs or T cells enriched from blood (not recorded which). The CDR3 spells CAWSQPLRVGNTIYF. DNA of the CDR3: TGTGCCTGGAGTCAACCCCTCCGGGTTGGAAACACCATATATTTT. The whole variable domain, filled in from reference TRBV30 and TRBJ1-3, reads SQTIHQWPATLVQPVGSPLSLECTVEGTSNPNLYWYRQAAGRGLQLLFYSVGIGQISSEVPQNLSASRPQDRQFILSSKKLLLSDSGFYLCAWSQPLRVGNTIYFGEGSWLTVV.